This TCR beta chain was recovered during a study of Ad26.COV2.S vaccination and SARS-CoV-2 variants (dated by TCRdb to 2020 to 2023). Regarding the research as a whole: Vaccine-arm donors were drawn from COV1001, a multicentre, randomized, double-blind, placebo-controlled phase I-IIa trial of Ad26.COV2.S in healthy adults. Ad26.COV2.S was administered intramuscularly at a dose of 5x10^10 or 1x10^11 viral particles, either as one shot or as two shots given 56 days apart. Sequencing of the TCRbeta repertoire served to evaluate the specificity and breadth of SARS-CoV-2-reactive T cell receptors following Ad26.COV2.S vaccination. The TCR-sequenced set comprised approximately 30 samples: about 19 Ad26.COV2.S vaccine recipients, 5 placebo recipients and 8 SARS-CoV-2 convalescent individuals. Trial participants were randomized into five groups of five, in which low-dose or high-dose Ad26.COV2.S was given once or twice, or placebo was given on both occasions. Blinding of investigators to trial group allocation was maintained during experiments and outcome assessment.

The sample's treatment or condition, from its label and the paper: around 19 received Ad26.COV2.S at low or high dose, single or two shots; several received placebo; per-sample allocation not given. For vaccine and placebo recipients, the sequenced repertoires came from samples collected on day 63 after the first injection. In Cohort 1b, about two dozen adults aged 18-55 years were enrolled at a single site in Boston, USA, between 29 July and 7 August 2020. Ad26.COV2.S was a replication-incompetent adenovirus type 26 vector that expressed a prefusion-stabilized SARS-CoV-2 spike protein derived from the original Wuhan strain. From cysteine to phenylalanine, the CDR3 is 14 amino acids long. Of the read, only the CDR3 DNA is kept; its 42 bases are in frame from base 1. CDR1 and CDR2 are drawn from the germline V gene (reference sequence): WNHNN, SYGVQD. V is pared back by 3 bases and J by 5 bases, with 10 bases lying between the germline termini.

The full study reports these points: Substantial breadth of spike-specific CD8+ and CD4+ T cell responses was reported after vaccination. The study was not powered to compare responses between vaccine doses or regimens. The authors noted that the TCR breadth and depth analyses may have underestimated total T cell responses. Spike-specific TCR breadth was higher in Ad26.COV2.S recipients than in placebo recipients (P = 0.0014). Comparable non-spike TCR breadth was observed between vaccine and placebo recipients, consistent with only spike being contained in the vaccine.

The immunoSEQ Assay was the method used to sequence TCRbeta CDR3 regions. After extraction, genomic DNA underwent amplification by bias-controlled multiplex PCR, followed by high-throughput sequencing. In the original analysis: To quantify the absolute abundance of each unique TCRbeta CDR3 region, sequences were collapsed and filtered. T cell fraction was estimated by normalizing TCRbeta template counts to usable DNA, which was measured by amplifying reference genes present in all nucleated cells. Repertoire TCRs were annotated as SARS-CoV-2-specific when V gene, CDR3 amino acid sequence and J gene were exactly matched to a known reactive TCR set. The reference SARS-CoV-2 TCR set was derived from MIRA and filtered for enrichment in COVID-19-positive ImmuneCODE repertoires, a step that removed public or cross-reactive TCRs. Drawing on the MIRA antigens, annotated TCRs were analysed further at the level of specific ORF or position within ORF. Breadth was defined as the number of annotated unique rearrangements divided by the total number of unique productive rearrangements, and depth was defined as the summed frequency of the annotated unique rearrangements. Two-sided Wilcoxon rank-sum tests were used to compare TCR breadth between groups. The immuneACCESS repertoire file appears here via TCRdb, limited to in-frame rearrangements. These files lack a portion of the clones; in checked studies, under half of the deficit traces to unresolved V genes, and the cause of the others is not known. That table furnishes V, J and clone size, whereas the DNA furnished D and trimming. The sample records hundreds of thousands of clones, roughly 90% of which are singletons. The ten largest account for around 1.5% of the sample.

With respect to this clone: Its antigen is currently not known. Per-base qualities were not stored, and no clone one base away is much larger.

This TCR derives from a person aged 18-60 years who received the Ad26.COV2.S COVID-19 vaccine or a placebo. The chain was built from TRBV10-1 and TRBJ2-2; D gene: possibly TRBD2, on 5 matching bases. Sample: peripheral blood, taken in a trial of Ad26.COV2.S vaccine versus placebo. The CDR3 corresponds to CASSDSLATGELFF. The base sequence is TGCGCCAGCAGTGATAGCTTAGCGACCGGGGAGCTGTTTTTT.